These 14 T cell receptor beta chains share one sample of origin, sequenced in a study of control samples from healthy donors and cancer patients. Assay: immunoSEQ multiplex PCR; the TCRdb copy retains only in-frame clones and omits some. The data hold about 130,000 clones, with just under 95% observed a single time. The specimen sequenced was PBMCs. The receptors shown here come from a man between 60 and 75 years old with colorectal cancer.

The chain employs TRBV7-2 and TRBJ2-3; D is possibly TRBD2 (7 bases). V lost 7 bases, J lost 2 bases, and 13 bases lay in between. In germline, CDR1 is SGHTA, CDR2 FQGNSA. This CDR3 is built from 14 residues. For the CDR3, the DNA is TGTGCCAGCAAGAGGGCGGGGGCCACAGATACGCAGTATTTT. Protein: CASKRAGATDTQYF.

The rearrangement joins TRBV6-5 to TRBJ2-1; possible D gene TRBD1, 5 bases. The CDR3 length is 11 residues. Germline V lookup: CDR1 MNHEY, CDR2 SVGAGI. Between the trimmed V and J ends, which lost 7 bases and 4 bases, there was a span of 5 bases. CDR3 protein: CASKGYNEQFF. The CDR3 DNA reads TGTGCCAGCAAGGGGTACAATGAGCAGTTCTTC.

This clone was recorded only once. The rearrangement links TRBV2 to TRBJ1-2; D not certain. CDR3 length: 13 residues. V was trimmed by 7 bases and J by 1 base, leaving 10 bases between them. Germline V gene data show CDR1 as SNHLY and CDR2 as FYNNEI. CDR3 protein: CASKPEGNYGYTF. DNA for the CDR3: TGTGCCAGCAAACCAGAGGGTAACTATGGCTACACCTTC.

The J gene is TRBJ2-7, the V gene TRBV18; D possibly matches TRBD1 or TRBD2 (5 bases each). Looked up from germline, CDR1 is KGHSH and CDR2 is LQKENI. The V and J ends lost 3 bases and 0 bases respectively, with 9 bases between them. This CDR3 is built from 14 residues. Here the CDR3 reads CASSPLGGSYEQYF. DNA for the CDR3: TGTGCCAGCTCACCGCTTGGGGGCTCCTACGAGCAGTACTTC. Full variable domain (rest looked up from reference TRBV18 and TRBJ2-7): NAGVMQNPRHLVRRRGQEARLRCSPMKGHSHVYWYRQLPEEGLKFMVYLQKENIIDESGMPKERFSAEFPKEGPSILRIQQVVRGDSAAYFCASSPLGGSYEQYFGPGTRLTVT.

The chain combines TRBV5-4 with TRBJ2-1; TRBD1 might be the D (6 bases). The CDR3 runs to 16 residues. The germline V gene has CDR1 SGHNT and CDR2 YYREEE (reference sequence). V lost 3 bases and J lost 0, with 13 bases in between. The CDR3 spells CASSSTGLSSYNEQFF. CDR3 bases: TGTGCCAGCAGCTCCACAGGGCTCTCCTCCTACAATGAGCAGTTCTTC.

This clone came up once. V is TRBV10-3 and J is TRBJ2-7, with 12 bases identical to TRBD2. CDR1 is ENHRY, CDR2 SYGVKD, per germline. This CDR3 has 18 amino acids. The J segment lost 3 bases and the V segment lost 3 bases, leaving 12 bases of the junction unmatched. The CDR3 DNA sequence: TGTGCCATCAGTGACCTAGCGGGGGGGCCAACACACGACTACGAGCAGTACTTC. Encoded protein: CAISDLAGGPTHDYEQYF.

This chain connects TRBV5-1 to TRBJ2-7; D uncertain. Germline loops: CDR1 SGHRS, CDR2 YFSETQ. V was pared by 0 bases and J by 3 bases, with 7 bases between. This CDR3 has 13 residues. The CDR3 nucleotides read TGCGCCAGCAGCTTGGGGCAGGACTACGAGCAGTACTTC. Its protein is CASSLGQDYEQYF.

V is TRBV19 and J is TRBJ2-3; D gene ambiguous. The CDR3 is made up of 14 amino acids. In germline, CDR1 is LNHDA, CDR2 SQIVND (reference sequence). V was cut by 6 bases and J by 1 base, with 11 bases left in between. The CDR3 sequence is CASSILDRTDTQYF. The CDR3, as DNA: TGTGCCAGTAGCATTCTTGATCGCACAGATACGCAGTATTTT.

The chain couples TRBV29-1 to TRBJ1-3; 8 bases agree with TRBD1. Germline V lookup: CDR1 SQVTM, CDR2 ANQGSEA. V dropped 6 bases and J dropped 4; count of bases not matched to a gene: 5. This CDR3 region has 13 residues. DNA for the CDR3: TGCAGCGTGGGAAGGACAGGGGGAAACACCATATATTTT. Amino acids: CSVGRTGGNTIYF.

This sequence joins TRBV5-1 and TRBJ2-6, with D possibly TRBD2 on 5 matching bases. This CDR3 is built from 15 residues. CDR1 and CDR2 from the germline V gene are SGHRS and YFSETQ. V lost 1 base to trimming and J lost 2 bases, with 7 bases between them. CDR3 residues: CASSLRGAGANVLTF. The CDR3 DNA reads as TGCGCCAGCAGCTTGCGGGGAGCTGGGGCCAACGTCCTGACTTTC.

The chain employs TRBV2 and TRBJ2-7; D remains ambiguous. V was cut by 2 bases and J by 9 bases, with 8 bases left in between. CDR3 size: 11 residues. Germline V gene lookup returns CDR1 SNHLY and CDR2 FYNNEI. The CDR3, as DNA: TGTGCCAGCAGTGAACTGGTTGGGCAGTACTTC. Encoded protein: CASSELVGQYF. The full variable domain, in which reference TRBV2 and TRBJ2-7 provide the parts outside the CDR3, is EPEVTQTPSHQVTQMGQEVILRCVPISNHLYFYWYRQILGQKVEFLVSFYNNEISEKSEIFDDQFSVERPDGSNFTLKIRSTKLEDSAMYFCASSELVGQYFGPGTRLTVT.

Here the CDR3 DNA reads TGTGCCAGCTCACCGGGACAGGGGAACCACAATGAGCAGTTCTTC. It yields the protein CASSPGQGNHNEQFF. V is TRBV18 and J is TRBJ2-1; 10 bases agree with TRBD1. Germline trimming cut 3 bases from V and 5 bases from J; bases unmatched to any gene: 4. The CDR3 is made up of 15 amino acids. The V gene's germline CDR1 is KGHSH and CDR2 LQKENI.

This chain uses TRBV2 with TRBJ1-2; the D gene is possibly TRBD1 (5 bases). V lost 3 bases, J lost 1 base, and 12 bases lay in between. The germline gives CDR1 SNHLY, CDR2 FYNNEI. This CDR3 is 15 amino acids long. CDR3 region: CASSEREGLNYGYTF. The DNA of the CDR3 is TGTGCCAGCAGTGAGAGGGAGGGACTTAACTATGGCTACACCTTC.

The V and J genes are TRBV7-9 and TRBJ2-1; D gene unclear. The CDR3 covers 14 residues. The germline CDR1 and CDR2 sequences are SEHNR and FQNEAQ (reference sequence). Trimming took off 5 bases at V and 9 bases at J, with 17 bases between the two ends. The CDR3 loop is CASSQIVGPGEQFF. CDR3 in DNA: TGTGCCAGCAGCCAAATAGTGGGCCCGGGTGAGCAGTTCTTC. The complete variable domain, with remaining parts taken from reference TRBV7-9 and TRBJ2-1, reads DTGVSQNPRHKITKRGQNVTFRCDPISEHNRLYWYRQTLGQGPEFLTYFQNEAQLEKSRLLSDRFSAERPKGSFSTLEIQRTEQGDSAMYLCASSQIVGPGEQFFGPGTRLTVL.